Detailed here is one TCR beta chain. What antigen it recognizes has not been identified. No base-level quality is on record; no much larger clone is a single base apart. The donors were some 39 Caucasian individuals from Russia, aged roughly 6 to 100 years, who were systemically healthy. Roughly 9.5 milliliters of peripheral blood were drawn from each donor into EDTA-treated Vacutainer tubes. Ficoll-Paque density-gradient centrifugation was used to isolate PBMCs, with at least 7 million per sample. Trizol reagent was used to extract total RNA from the PBMCs, yielding at least 6 micrograms per sample. For every donor, flow cytometry on a PBMC aliquot measured the percentage of naive CD45RAhigh/CD27high T cells. Taken from cysteine to phenylalanine, the CDR3 has 14 residues. This entry keeps only the CDR3 DNA: 42 bases, framed from base 1. Based on the germline V gene (reference sequence), the CDR1 and CDR2 sequences are SEHNR and FQNEAQ. Trimming removed 4 bases from V and 5 bases from J, leaving 12 bases between the germline ends.

This sample is drawn from a study of blood T cells in healthy people across ages (dated by TCRdb to the mid-2010s). Notes on the research overall: Template switching captured roughly one uniquely barcoded TCR beta cDNA molecule per two T cells in model experiments. The donors were divided into four age groups: young (average 16 years), middle-aged (around 37), aged (about 56) and long-lived (nearly 85). To track age-related changes in TCR beta repertoire diversity, the study relied on deep sequencing normalized with unique cDNA molecular identifiers. Donors of different ages were randomly distributed across sequencing lanes to avoid experimental bias. Using the same blood draw, the study looked at two additional independent replicas of 1 million unique cDNA reads for two donors, one aged 18 to 30 and the other aged 80 or older. What the work shows at the level of the full study, not this receptor alone: Observed TCR beta diversity per million T cells fell roughly linearly with age, and a significant reduction was already apparent by age roughly 40. Conclusive comparison of naive and antigen-experienced compartments was prevented by the profiling of bulk unsorted PBMCs. Because donor CMV infection status was unknown, age-related changes in expanded clonotypes were potentially confounded. Compared with the aged group, the long-lived group had more naive CD4+ T cells, fewer expanded clones and increased TCR diversity, suggesting age selection. There was a strong correlation between observed TCR beta diversity and the percentage of naive T cells measured by flow cytometry. Estimates of total diversity based on one million sequenced T cells were regarded as lower bounds and as underestimates.

Libraries were built with 5' RACE. Sequencing was performed on an Illumina HiSeq 2500. The second PCR ran for about 7 to 11 cycles and used a J-beta primer mix along with a sample-barcoded 5' primer. A unique molecular identifier was introduced onto each TCR beta cDNA molecule by a template-switch 5' adaptor carrying 12 random nucleotides. At least 2.5 million CDR3-containing paired-end reads were obtained from each sample. The Mint cDNA synthesis kit, primed by a TRBC-specific oligonucleotide, was used to synthesize first-strand cDNA from all RNA. Following uracil-DNA glycosylase treatment, all cDNA underwent a first 18-cycle PCR with the universal primers M1SS and BC2_uni_R. The authors' pipeline ran thus. For normalization, 1 million high-quality reads were randomly selected from each sample, with every read carrying a distinct molecular identifier. Instead of being binned into consensus sequences, reads with shared molecular identifiers were discarded. MiTCR, set to a Q25 quality threshold and the strictest error-elimination algorithm, was used for CDR3 identification, clonotype clustering and error correction. Lower-bound total TCR beta diversity was estimated with a nonparametric unseen species model using Euler transformation. The public reads were run again by TCRdb, first through fastp at Q25 and then through MiXCR, and only productive beta chains were kept. One record per CDR3 amino acid sequence lists the most common genes and DNA. For this entry, the V and J calls and clone size follow TCRdb and not the study's own pipeline. In all, the sample holds about 1 million distinct CDR3 sequences, and 40% to 50% of those were seen once. The leading ten clones occupy approximately 20% of the sample.

The rearrangement combines TRBV7-9 with TRBJ2-1, with TRBD1 perhaps the D gene, on 6 matching bases. The sample was blood. The sequence came from a woman aged 55 to 70 in good health. The encoded CDR3 is CASSSRTVNNEQFF. The nucleotides are TGTGCCAGCAGCTCCCGGACAGTTAACAATGAGCAGTTCTTC. With the portions outside the CDR3 filled from the reference TRBV7-9 and TRBJ2-1 genes, the complete variable region becomes DTGVSQNPRHKITKRGQNVTFRCDPISEHNRLYWYRQTLGQGPEFLTYFQNEAQLEKSRLLSDRFSAERPKGSFSTLEIQRTEQGDSAMYLCASSSRTVNNEQFFGPGTRLTVL.